The clone carrying this T cell receptor (beta chain) was found many times. Antigen: not known. TCR beta VDJ combinations and CDR3 sequences were profiled from genomic DNA. Each CDR3 protein gets one entry after TCRdb re-called the reads with MiXCR. The table lists 160,000 or so distinct CDR3 sequences, roughly 45% of them singletons. Only patients with CD8+CD57+ cell expansion on flow cytometry were chosen for sequencing. Acquired aplastic anemia of severe grade affected all patients. Trimming shortened V by 0 bases and J by 0 bases, and 10 bases separated the two germline ends. The CDR3 is 16 residues long. CDR1 is SGHRS, CDR2 YFSETQ, per germline. The source of the sample is a study of CD8+CD57+ T cells in acquired aplastic anemia. Study summary: Each DNA sample taken from sorted CD4+ and CD8+ cells came to about 3 ug on average.

General study results and limits: Patients and controls shared twenty-nine CD8+ CDR3 sequences, highly expressed in patients.

The J gene is TRBJ1-5, the V gene TRBV5-1; D might be TRBD1 (6 bases). Sequenced: sorted CD4+, CD8+, or CD8+CD57+ T cells (not recorded which) from PBMCs. This clonotype was obtained from a human donor with aplastic anemia. CDR3 DNA sequence: TGCGCCAGCAGCTTGGCGCCGACAGGTAGCAATCAGCCCCAGCATTTT. Amino acid sequence: CASSLAPTGSNQPQHF.